This entry describes one T cell receptor beta chain. Its antigen is still unknown. TCRB transcripts that were expressed got sequenced, as all of the isolated RNA had been reverse transcribed. Here immunoSEQ multiplex PCR was the method, and the copy in TCRdb shows in-frame clones only, minus some. Of around 320,000 clones in the sample, 14% are singletons; the top ten hold over 5.5%. Markers CD45RO/CCR7/CD25/CD127/CD95/CD27 served to sort CD4+ naive, central memory, regulatory and stem cell-like memory cells. The CDR3 consists of 16 residues. Germline V gene sequence: CDR1 KGHSH, CDR2 LQKENI. With 3 bases clipped from V and 3 bases from J, the junction kept 7 bases outside the gene matches. The sample belongs to a study of beta chain features in type 1 diabetes. Study-level points and caveats: There were fewer insertions and more deletions at the VDJ junctions of type 1 diabetes patients. Reads derived from cDNA could over-represent cells showing high TCR expression. Significant though moderate, a shortening of TCRB CDR3s appeared in all four CD4+ subsets of Type 1 diabetes patients.

The V gene is TRBV18, the J gene TRBJ2-3; 9 bases align to TRBD2. What was sequenced was central memory CD4+ T cells from blood. This receptor was obtained from a man younger than 45 in good health. DNA for the CDR3: TGTGCCAGCTCACCGTCGGGGACTAGCCTAACAGATACGCAGTATTTT. Its protein product is CASSPSGTSLTDTQYF.